Listed here are 30 T cell receptor beta chains from one sample, sequenced in a study of post-analysis software for immune sequencing data. Study observations and caveats: When patients were compared with controls, a handful of TRBV segments were more frequent, TRBV5-6, TRBV5-1 and TRBV20-1 among them.

The library was made from cDNA and included unique molecular identifiers. One entry per CDR3 protein results from TCRdb running MiXCR on the PCR reads. This sample has over 700,000 distinct CDR3 sequences; approximately 30% occur once, and the top ten carry 0.5% to 0.6%. No antigen has been assigned to these receptors. Sequencing input: blood. Receptor source: a girl aged 10 to 17 with multiple sclerosis.

About this clonotype: Compared with germline, one end of the junction differs, possibly owing to a read error. CDR3 amino acids: CASSWGARINYNERFF. The DNA for the CDR3 is TGCGCCAGCAGCTGGGGGGCGCGGATAAACTACAATGAGCGGTTCTTC. The V call is TRBV5-1, the J call TRBJ2-1; D tentatively reads TRBD1 or TRBD2 (6 bases each). Germline CDR1 reads SGHRS; CDR2 reads YFSETQ. The CDR3 extends over 16 amino acids. Combining the CDR3 with reference TRBV5-1 and TRBJ2-1 gives the whole variable domain KAGVTQTPRYLIKTRGQQVTLSCSPISGHRSVSWYQQTPGQGLQFLFEYFSETQRNKGNFPGRFSGRQFSNSRSEMNVSTLELGDSALYLCASSWGARINYNERFFGPGTRLTVL.

This clonotype was picked up a small number of times. A much more abundant neighbour one base away suggests this may be a read error. The chain joins TRBV20-1 to TRBJ2-3; D gene ambiguous. Germline CDR1 reads DFQATT; CDR2 reads SNEGSKA (reference sequence). The CDR3 runs 12 residues. Deletions cut 2 bases from V and 0 bases from J, with 3 bases between. The CDR3 sequence: CSARQSTDTQYF. The CDR3 DNA reads TGCAGTGCTAGACAGAGCACAGATACGCAGTATTTT.

This rearrangement joins TRBV13 to TRBJ2-7; 13 bases are a match to TRBD2. The CDR3 runs to 17 residues. V trimming: 4 bases; J trimming: 1 base; junction bases outside the gene matches: 7. CDR1 is PRHDT and CDR2 is FYEKMQ in the germline V gene (reference sequence). CDR3 DNA sequence: TGTGCCAGCAGCTCCCGACTAGCGGGGGGTCAGTCCTACGAGCAGTACTTC. Translated: CASSSRLAGGQSYEQYF.

This clonotype appeared once. Here the CDR3 reads CASSHRRGRGPYEQYF. In DNA form, the CDR3 reads TGTGCCAGCAGCCACAGAAGAGGACGGGGGCCCTACGAGCAGTACTTC. The chain combines TRBV14 with TRBJ2-7, with D perhaps being TRBD1 or TRBD2 (6 bases each). Looked up from germline, CDR1 is SGHDN and CDR2 is FVKESK. Trimming left V 3 bases short and J 2 bases short, with 17 bases between. The CDR3 spans 16 residues.

The chain employs TRBV6-5 and TRBJ2-5, with D possibly TRBD2 on 6 matching bases. The germline V and J ends were trimmed by 2 bases and 1 base, with 14 bases remaining between them. CDR1 MNHEY and CDR2 SVGAGI come from the germline V gene. The CDR3 spans 16 residues. CDR3 loop: CASSYGTTSSQETQYF. As DNA, the CDR3 is TGTGCCAGCAGTTACGGAACAACTAGCTCCCAAGAGACCCAGTACTTC.

V and J are TRBV11-2 and TRBJ2-5, with 11 positions matching TRBD2. V shed 6 bases and J 7 bases; nucleotides not matched to a gene: 16. Germline assignment: CDR1 SGHAT and CDR2 FQNNGV. The CDR3 contains 17 residues. CDR3 sequence (DNA): TGTGCCAGCAGTTCATGGACTAGCGGGCGAGATGGTGGGACCCAGTACTTC. Amino acids: CASSSWTSGRDGGTQYF.

The V gene is TRBV28, the J gene TRBJ2-4; possible D gene TRBD2, 7 bases. The assigned J gene may be wrong: the sequence end matches TRBJ2-7 better. CDR3 size: 15 residues. Germline V CDR1 and CDR2: MDHEN, SYDVKM. The CDR3 bases are TGTGCCAGCAGCCCAGGGGTTAGCGGGCCTTACGAGCAGTACTTC. Encoded protein: CASSPGVSGPYEQYF.

The genes are TRBV20-1 and TRBJ1-2, with 7 positions matching TRBD1. Germline V gene sequence: CDR1 DFQATT, CDR2 SNEGSKA (reference sequence). CDR3 length: 15 residues. With V trimmed by 6 bases and J by 1 base, 11 bases remained unmatched. The CDR3 DNA is TGCAGTGCGTTAATCCGGGACAGCGTTAACTATGGCTACACCTTC. It codes for CSALIRDSVNYGYTF.

The chain couples TRBV20-1 to TRBJ1-5, with 9 bases matching TRBD1. The CDR3 consists of 14 residues. Germline V gene data show CDR1 as DFQATT and CDR2 as SNEGSKA (reference sequence). J lost 4 bases, V lost 5 bases, and 6 bases had no gene match. CDR3 DNA: TGCAGTGCTGTACCCGGGACAGGGAATCAGCCCCAGCATTTT. Translating it yields CSAVPGTGNQPQHF.

This chain links TRBV5-1 with TRBJ1-2; D unclear. There are 14 residues in the CDR3. Trimming took off 0 bases at V and 4 bases at J, with 10 bases between the two ends. CDR1 is SGHRS, CDR2 YFSETQ, per germline. The DNA for the CDR3 is TGCGCCAGCAGCTTGGAAGCAGTGCCCTATGGCTACACCTTC. As protein: CASSLEAVPYGYTF.

With respect to this clonotype: With a much larger clone just one base away, this may be a read error. This chain connects TRBV27 to TRBJ2-4; possibly TRBD1 for D (6 bases). The CDR3 is made up of 13 amino acids. Trimming took off 5 bases at V and 13 bases at J, with 18 bases between the two ends. The germline gives CDR1 MNHEY, CDR2 SMNVEV (reference sequence). CDR3 amino acids: CASSVTGCLRQYF. DNA of the CDR3: TGTGCCAGCAGTGTAACAGGGTGTTTGAGGCAGTACTTC.

This chain uses TRBV6-6 with TRBJ1-5, with D tentatively TRBD1 (6 bases). Germline CDR1 and CDR2: MNHNY and SVGAGI (reference sequence). V was cut by 8 bases and J by 4 bases, with 21 bases left in between. The CDR3 contains 16 residues. The DNA of the CDR3 is TGTGCCAGCGGAATTAAACAGGGAGGCGGGAATCAGCCCCAGCATTTT. Protein product: CASGIKQGGGNQPQHF.

This clonotype was observed a handful of times. V and J are TRBV12-5 and TRBJ2-5; D ambiguous. The germline V gene encodes CDR1 LGHNT and CDR2 FRNRAP. This CDR3 spans 14 amino acids. The V end was cut by 3 bases, the J end by 1 base, with 9 bases between. The CDR3 DNA reads as TGTGCTAGTGGTTTAGGCGGACCCCAAGAGACCCAGTACTTC. Translating it yields CASGLGGPQETQYF.

V and J are TRBV29-1 and TRBJ2-1, with TRBD1 matching over 10 bases. Germline V CDR1 and CDR2: SQVTM, ANQGSEA. Trimming at V came to 4 bases and at J to 1 base, leaving 1 base not matched to a gene. The CDR3 is made up of 14 amino acids. DNA for the CDR3: TGCAGCGTTGGGGACAGGGGTTCCTACAATGAGCAGTTCTTC. It encodes CSVGDRGSYNEQFF.

In its sample, this clonotype was seen a few times. This rearrangement joins TRBV5-1 to TRBJ2-7; D ambiguous. The CDR3 extends over 14 amino acids. V was cut by 0 bases and J by 5 bases, with 12 bases left in between. CDR1 and CDR2 from the germline V gene are SGHRS and YFSETQ. The CDR3 protein is CASSLDIRGDEQYF. The CDR3 DNA is TGCGCCAGCAGCTTGGATATTCGAGGTGACGAGCAGTACTTC.

This clonotype was counted only a few times. This sequence joins TRBV24-1 and TRBJ2-1; 14 positions match TRBD2. Trimming cost V 4 bases and J 6 bases; bases outside gene matches: 4. CDR3 size: 16 residues. Looked up from germline, CDR1 is KGHDR and CDR2 is SFDVKD. CDR3 nucleotides: TGTGCCACCAGTGAACTTGGACTAGCGGGAGGCAATGAGCAGTTCTTC. Translation: CATSELGLAGGNEQFF.

This chain joins TRBV10-2 and TRBJ1-2; 8 positions agree with TRBD1. Germline V gene sequence: CDR1 WSHSY, CDR2 SAAADI. V dropped 10 bases and J dropped 2; count of bases not matched to a gene: 15. CDR3 size: 16 residues. The chain's CDR3 is CANTNNPGGQNYGYTF. CDR3 nucleotide sequence: TGCGCCAACACAAATAACCCAGGGGGCCAGAACTATGGCTACACCTTC.

This clonotype appeared a few times. The V gene is TRBV27, the J gene TRBJ2-5; TRBD2 aligns across 7 bases. This CDR3 is 14 amino acids long. V was pared by 5 bases and J by 1 base, with 4 bases of the junction left unmatched. CDR1 MNHEY and CDR2 SMNVEV come from the germline V gene (reference sequence). The CDR3: CASSPLAAQETQYF. Written as DNA, the CDR3 is TGTGCCAGCAGTCCCCTAGCGGCCCAAGAGACCCAGTACTTC.

A few counts support this clonotype. J is TRBJ2-3 and V is TRBV5-1, with a weak D call TRBD1 (6 bases). This CDR3 spans 14 amino acids. From germline, CDR1 is SGHRS and CDR2 YFSETQ. The V end lost 3 bases, the J end lost 0 bases, and 8 bases lay between the germline ends. The chain's CDR3 is CASSWDTSTDTQYF. In DNA form, the CDR3 reads TGCGCCAGCAGCTGGGACACAAGCACAGATACGCAGTATTTT.

This clonotype appeared a few times. This chain joins TRBV10-3 and TRBJ2-5, with a tentative D call TRBD1 (5 bases). The CDR3 runs 14 residues. CDR1 and CDR2 from the germline V gene are ENHRY and SYGVKD. The germline V and J ends were trimmed by 6 bases and 4 bases, with 15 bases remaining between them. CDR3: CAIRVDSMGETQYF. The CDR3 DNA follows: TGTGCCATCAGAGTCGACAGTATGGGAGAGACCCAGTACTTC.

There are a few counts of this clonotype. CDR3 amino acids: CASSQAGGQVYEQYF. The CDR3 bases are TGTGCCAGCAGCCAAGCTGGAGGGCAGGTCTACGAGCAGTACTTC. The rearrangement links TRBV3-1 to TRBJ2-7; D is possibly TRBD2 (6 bases). Per the germline V gene, CDR1 is LGHDT and CDR2 is YNNKEL (reference sequence). Trimming shortened V by 1 base and J by 3 bases, and 13 bases separated the two germline ends. This CDR3 contains 15 residues.

The table lists this clonotype with a few counts. The CDR3 spells CSASRTGREVQETQYF. CDR3 coding DNA: TGCAGTGCTAGTAGGACAGGCCGAGAAGTCCAAGAGACCCAGTACTTC. The chain joins TRBV20-1 to TRBJ2-5; 7 nucleotides match TRBD1. Looked up from germline, CDR1 is DFQATT and CDR2 is SNEGSKA (reference sequence). The CDR3 sequence is 16 residues long. V shed 3 bases, J shed 1 base, and the junction held 11 bases outside the gene matches.

V gene TRBV20-1 combines with J gene TRBJ1-2; TRBD1 aligns across 7 bases. V lost 2 bases to trimming and J lost 7 bases; unmatched junction nucleotides: 4. The CDR3 consists of 12 residues. CDR1 is DFQATT and CDR2 is SNEGSKA in the germline V gene (reference sequence). The CDR3 nucleotides read TGCAGTGCTAGACAGGGGGTTGGTGGCTACACCTTC. Translation gives CSARQGVGGYTF.

The sample holds a few counts of this clonotype. V gene TRBV7-9 combines with J gene TRBJ1-5, with D possibly TRBD1 on 5 matching bases. Germline V lookup: CDR1 SEHNR, CDR2 FQNEAQ (reference sequence). The germline V and J ends were trimmed by 5 bases and 9 bases, with 20 bases remaining between them. The CDR3 totals 15 residues. DNA for the CDR3: TGTGCCAGCAGCCCTAGCCTGGGATCAGGGCCGCCCCAGCATTTT. It encodes CASSPSLGSGPPQHF.

The rearrangement joins TRBV12-3 or TRBV12-4 to TRBJ2-3; 14 nucleotides agree with TRBD2. The length of the CDR3 is 17 residues. V shed 5 bases, J shed 4 bases, and the junction held 8 bases outside the gene matches. CDR3 in amino acids: CASSATSGRAIADTQYF. Written as DNA, the CDR3 is TGTGCCAGCAGTGCGACTAGCGGGAGGGCCATCGCAGATACGCAGTATTTT.

This clonotype was counted only a few times. The chain uses TRBV4-2 and TRBJ2-3; the match to TRBD2 covers 8 bases. Germline CDR1 reads LGHNA; CDR2 reads YNFKEQ. Trimming at V came to 5 bases and at J to 2 bases, leaving 9 bases not matched to a gene. The CDR3 is made up of 16 amino acids. This CDR3 reads CASSTKFGLATDTQYF. CDR3 in DNA: TGTGCCAGCAGCACAAAATTTGGACTAGCCACAGATACGCAGTATTTT.

This clonotype turned up a few times. The genes are TRBV20-1 and TRBJ1-2, with TRBD1 as a possible D gene (5 bases). Trimming took off 6 bases at V and 2 bases at J, with 19 bases between the two ends. CDR3 size: 15 residues. The germline gives CDR1 DFQATT, CDR2 SNEGSKA (reference sequence). The CDR3 here is CSARPSGKWNYGYTF. CDR3 nucleotides: TGCAGTGCCCGGCCCTCAGGGAAATGGAACTATGGCTACACCTTC.

This clonotype occurred a few times. The chain carries TRBV6-6 and TRBJ1-5, with TRBD1 identical over 7 bases. CDR1 is MNHNY, CDR2 SVGAGI, per germline (reference sequence). This CDR3 spans 16 amino acids. V shed 1 base, J shed 1 base, and the junction held 4 bases outside the gene matches. The chain's CDR3 is CASSYWGTASNQPQHF. CDR3 in DNA: TGTGCCAGCAGTTACTGGGGGACAGCCAGCAATCAGCCCCAGCATTTT.

The chain has TRBV7-9 and TRBJ2-7, with 11 positions matching TRBD2. Losses at the gene ends were 5 bases for V and 12 bases for J; bases not matched to a gene: 15. CDR1 and CDR2 from the germline V gene are SEHNR and FQNEAQ (reference sequence). The CDR3 extends over 15 amino acids. The CDR3 bases are TGTGCCAGCAGCCCTAGCCCCCCAACTAGCGGGAGAGCGTACTTC. Its protein is CASSPSPPTSGRAYF.

The chain carries TRBV20-1 and TRBJ2-7; 7 bases agree with TRBD2. V shed 5 bases, J shed 2 bases, and the junction held 9 bases outside the gene matches. CDR1 DFQATT and CDR2 SNEGSKA come from the germline V gene (reference sequence). This CDR3 is 14 amino acids long. The CDR3: CSALRSGAAYEQYF. CDR3 coding DNA: TGCAGTGCTTTACGGAGCGGGGCCGCCTACGAGCAGTACTTC.